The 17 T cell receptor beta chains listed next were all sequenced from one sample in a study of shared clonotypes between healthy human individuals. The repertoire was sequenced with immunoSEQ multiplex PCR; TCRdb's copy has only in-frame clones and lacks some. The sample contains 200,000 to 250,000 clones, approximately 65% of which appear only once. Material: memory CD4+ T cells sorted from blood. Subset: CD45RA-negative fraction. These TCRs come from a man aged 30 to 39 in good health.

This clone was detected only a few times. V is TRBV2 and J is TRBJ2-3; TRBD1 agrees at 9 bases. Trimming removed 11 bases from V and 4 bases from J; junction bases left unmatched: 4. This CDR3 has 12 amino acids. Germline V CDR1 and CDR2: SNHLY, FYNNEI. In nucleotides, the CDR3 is TGTGCCGGACGACAGGGGGCAGATACGCAGTATTTT. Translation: CAGRQGADTQYF. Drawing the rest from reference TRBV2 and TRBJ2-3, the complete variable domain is EPEVTQTPSHQVTQMGQEVILRCVPISNHLYFYWYRQILGQKVEFLVSFYNNEISEKSEIFDDQFSVERPDGSNFTLKIRSTKLEDSAMYFCAGRQGADTQYFGPGTRLTVL.

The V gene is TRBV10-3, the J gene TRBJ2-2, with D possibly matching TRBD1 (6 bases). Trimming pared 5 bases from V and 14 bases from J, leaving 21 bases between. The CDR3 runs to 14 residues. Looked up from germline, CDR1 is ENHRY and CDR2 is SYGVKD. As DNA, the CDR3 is TGTGCCATCAGTCGAGCATCGGGACAAACATCACTGTTTTTT. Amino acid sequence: CAISRASGQTSLFF.

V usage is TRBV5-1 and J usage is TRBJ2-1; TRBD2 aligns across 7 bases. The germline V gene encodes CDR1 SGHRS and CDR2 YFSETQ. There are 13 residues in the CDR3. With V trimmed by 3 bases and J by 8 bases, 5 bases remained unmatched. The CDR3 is CASSSGLVDEQFF. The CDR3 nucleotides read TGCGCCAGCAGCTCCGGACTAGTCGATGAGCAGTTCTTC.

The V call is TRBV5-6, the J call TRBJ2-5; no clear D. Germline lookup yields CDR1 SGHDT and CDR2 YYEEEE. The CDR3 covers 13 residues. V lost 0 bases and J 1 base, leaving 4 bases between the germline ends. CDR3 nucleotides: TGTGCCAGCAGCTTGGGCGGCCAAGAGACCCAGTACTTC. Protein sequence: CASSLGGQETQYF.

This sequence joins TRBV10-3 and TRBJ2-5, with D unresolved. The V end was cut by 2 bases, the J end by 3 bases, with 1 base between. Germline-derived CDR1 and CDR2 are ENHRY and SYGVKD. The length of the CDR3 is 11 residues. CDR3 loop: CAISEKETQYF. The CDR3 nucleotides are TGTGCCATCAGTGAGAAAGAGACCCAGTACTTC.

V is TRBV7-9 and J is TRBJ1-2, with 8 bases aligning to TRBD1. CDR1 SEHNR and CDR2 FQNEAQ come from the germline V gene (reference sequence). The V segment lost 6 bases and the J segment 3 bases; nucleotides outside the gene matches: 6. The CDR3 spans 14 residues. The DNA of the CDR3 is TGTGCCAGCAGTCTCGGACAGGGCGACTATGGCTACACCTTC. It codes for CASSLGQGDYGYTF. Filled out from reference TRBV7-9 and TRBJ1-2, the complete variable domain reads DTGVSQNPRHKITKRGQNVTFRCDPISEHNRLYWYRQTLGQGPEFLTYFQNEAQLEKSRLLSDRFSAERPKGSFSTLEIQRTEQGDSAMYLCASSLGQGDYGYTFGSGTRLTVV.

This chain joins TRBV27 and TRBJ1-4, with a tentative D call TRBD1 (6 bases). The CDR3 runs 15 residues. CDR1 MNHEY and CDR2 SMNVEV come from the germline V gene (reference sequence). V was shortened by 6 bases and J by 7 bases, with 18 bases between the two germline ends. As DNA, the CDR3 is TGTGCCAGCAGGCGCGGGGGGCGCCTCGTTGAAAAACTGTTTTTT. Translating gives CASRRGGRLVEKLFF.

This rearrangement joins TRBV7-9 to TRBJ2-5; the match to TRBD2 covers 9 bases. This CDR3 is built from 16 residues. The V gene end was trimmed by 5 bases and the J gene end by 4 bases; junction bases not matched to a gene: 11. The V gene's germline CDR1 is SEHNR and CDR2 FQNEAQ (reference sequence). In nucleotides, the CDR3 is TGTGCCAGCAGCCTAGATAGCGGGAGTGGTCGAGAGACCCAGTACTTC. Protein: CASSLDSGSGRETQYF.

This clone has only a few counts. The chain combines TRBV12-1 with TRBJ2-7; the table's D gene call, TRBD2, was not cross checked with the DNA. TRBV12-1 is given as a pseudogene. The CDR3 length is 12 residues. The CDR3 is CASSPPPREQYF. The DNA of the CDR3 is TGTGCCAGCAGCCCCCCCCCGCGGGAGCAGTACTTC.

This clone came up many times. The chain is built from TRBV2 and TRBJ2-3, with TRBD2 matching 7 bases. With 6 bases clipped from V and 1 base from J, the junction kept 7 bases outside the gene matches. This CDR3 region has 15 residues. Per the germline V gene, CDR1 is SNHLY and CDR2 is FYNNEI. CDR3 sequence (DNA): TGTGCCAGCAGCGCCGGGACTACCCGCACAGATACGCAGTATTTT. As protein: CASSAGTTRTDTQYF.

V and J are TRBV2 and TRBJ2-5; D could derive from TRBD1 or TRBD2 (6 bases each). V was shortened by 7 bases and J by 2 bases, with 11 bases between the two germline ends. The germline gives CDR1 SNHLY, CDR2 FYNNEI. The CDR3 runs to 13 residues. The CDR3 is CASKGGGQETQYF. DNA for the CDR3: TGTGCCAGCAAGGGGGGTGGGCAAGAGACCCAGTACTTC.

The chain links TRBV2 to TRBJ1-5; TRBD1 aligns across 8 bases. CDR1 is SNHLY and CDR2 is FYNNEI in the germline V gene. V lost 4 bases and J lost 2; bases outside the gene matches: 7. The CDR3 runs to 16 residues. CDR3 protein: CASSGLTGEGNQPQHF. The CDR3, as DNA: TGTGCCAGCAGTGGACTGACAGGGGAGGGCAATCAGCCCCAGCATTTT.

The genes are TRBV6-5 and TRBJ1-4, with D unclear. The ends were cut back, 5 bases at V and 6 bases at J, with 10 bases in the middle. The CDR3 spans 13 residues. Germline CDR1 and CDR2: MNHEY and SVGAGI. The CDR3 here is CASSPVGDEKLFF. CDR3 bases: TGTGCCAGCAGTCCGGTCGGGGATGAAAAACTGTTTTTT.

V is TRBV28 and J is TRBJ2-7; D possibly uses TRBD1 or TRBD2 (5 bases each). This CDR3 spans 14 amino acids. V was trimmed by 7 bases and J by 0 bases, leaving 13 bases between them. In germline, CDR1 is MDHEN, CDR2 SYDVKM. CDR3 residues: CASTRAGTSYEQYF. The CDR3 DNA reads TGTGCCAGCACTAGGGCAGGGACCTCCTACGAGCAGTACTTC.

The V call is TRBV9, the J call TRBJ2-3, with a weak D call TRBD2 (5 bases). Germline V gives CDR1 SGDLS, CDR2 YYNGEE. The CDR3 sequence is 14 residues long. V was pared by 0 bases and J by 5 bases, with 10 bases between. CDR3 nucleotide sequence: TGTGCCAGCAGCGTAGGCACTAGAGGAGATACGCAGTATTTT. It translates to CASSVGTRGDTQYF.

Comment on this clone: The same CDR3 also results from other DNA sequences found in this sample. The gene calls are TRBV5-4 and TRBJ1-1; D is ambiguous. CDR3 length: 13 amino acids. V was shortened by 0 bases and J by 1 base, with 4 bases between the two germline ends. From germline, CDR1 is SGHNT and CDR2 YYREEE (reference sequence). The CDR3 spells CASSLVANTEAFF. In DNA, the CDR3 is TGTGCCAGCAGCTTGGTTGCGAACACTGAAGCTTTCTTT.

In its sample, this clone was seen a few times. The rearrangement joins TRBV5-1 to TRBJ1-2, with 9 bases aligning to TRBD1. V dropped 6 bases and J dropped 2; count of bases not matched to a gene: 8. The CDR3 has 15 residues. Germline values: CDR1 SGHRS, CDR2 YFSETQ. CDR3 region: CASTRTGAGNYGYTF. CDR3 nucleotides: TGCGCCAGCACGCGGACAGGGGCGGGGAACTATGGCTACACCTTC.